A selection of T cell receptor beta chains follows, all from one sample in a study of blood T cell repertoires in COVID-19. Using immunoSEQ multiplex PCR, the repertoire was profiled, and TCRdb retains in-frame clones only, with some absent. The sample includes roughly 380,000 clones, roughly 89% of them seen just once. Input material: peripheral blood. Receptors originate from a woman aged 55-70 years with COVID-19, enrolled during active disease. CDR3s include the opening cysteine and the closing phenylalanine or tryptophan.

v_gene	j_gene	CDR3aa
TRBV6-1	TRBJ1-5	CASSEGVQGGQPQHF
TRBV2	TRBJ1-5	CASSEQKNQPQHF
TRBV7-2	TRBJ1-4	CASSSQGPVFGEKLFF
TRBV4-2	TRBJ2-7	CASSQTGVLATYEQYF
TRBV6-5	TRBJ1-2	CASRKQGALGYGYTF
TRBV10-3	TRBJ1-2	CAISEGPGTGGLSYTF
TRBV5-5	TRBJ2-1	CASSLEASSYNEQFF
TRBV5-4	TRBJ2-5	CASSLPRTGGETQYF
TRBV30	TRBJ1-5	CAWSPQGTGGNQPQHF
TRBV7-9	TRBJ1-1	CASSDAGGRNTEAFF
TRBV18	TRBJ2-2	CASSRGQGGTVRELFF
TRBV28	TRBJ1-2	CASSLWGGAGGYTF
TRBV3-1/TRBV3-2	TRBJ1-1	CASSQAGTGRTEAFF
TRBV2	TRBJ2-7	CASSSTVLYEQYF
TRBV11-2	TRBJ1-1	CASSLARHLTEAFF
TRBV25-1	TRBJ2-1	CASSASGGAREQFF
TRBV18	TRBJ2-3	CASSPRLAGITDTQYF
TRBV19	TRBJ1-2	CASSISASYGYTF
TRBV5-5	TRBJ2-5	CASSLPSGGVEETQYF
TRBV6-5	TRBJ2-7	CASSYRGGKAYEQYF
TRBV9	TRBJ2-7	CASSATGREQYF
TRBV6-5	TRBJ1-2	CASSSLGAGVEGYTF
TRBV3-1/TRBV3-2	TRBJ2-1	CASNRGKHRQGGYNEQFF
TRBV30	TRBJ1-3	CAWSRQGANTIYF
TRBV7-9	TRBJ1-5	CASSLNRGGNSNQPQHF
TRBV14	TRBJ1-3	CASSQDPGRRNTIYF
TRBV28	TRBJ1-2	CASSSRTGLYGYTF
TRBV7-9	TRBJ2-3	CAVGGDTQYF
TRBV6-2/TRBV6-3	TRBJ1-4	CASSYSGGGAGKLFF
TRBV18	TRBJ1-5	CASSPGGQGLQPQHF
TRBV4-1	TRBJ1-2	CASSQEGGVGSGYTF
TRBV11-2	TRBJ2-2	CASSSQMATGELFF
TRBV28	TRBJ1-6	CASSDTGTGFNSPLHF
TRBV28	TRBJ2-3	CASSPLEGTDTQYF
TRBV5-4	TRBJ1-6	CASSQGRQGDNSPLHF
TRBV30	TRBJ1-5	CAWSRGLRGNQPQHF
TRBV5-6	TRBJ2-5	CASSLGTVATQYF
TRBV9	TRBJ2-2	CASSVGGARNTGELFF
TRBV3-1/TRBV3-2	TRBJ2-4	CASSQGTSGGQNIQYF
TRBV4-1	TRBJ2-2	CASSQGLAGTGELFF
TRBV28	TRBJ1-5	CASRQTSHSNQPQHF
TRBV5-1	TRBJ2-4	CASSPRQGPKNIQYF
TRBV5-1	TRBJ1-4	CASSIRDTSLKLFF
TRBV12-5	TRBJ1-6	CASGLDPDSPLHF
TRBV5-8	TRBJ2-3	CASTQRGGPTDTQYF
TRBV18	TRBJ1-2	CASSPGPGYTF
TRBV30	TRBJ1-5	CAWTSGDNQPQHF
TRBV24-1	TRBJ2-1	CATSDTGLNNEQFF
TRBV5-1	TRBJ2-1	CASSLDYAYYHNEQFF
TRBV11-2	TRBJ2-5	CASSLVFSGGIQETQYF
TRBV5-1	TRBJ1-4	CASSLVGRTNEKLFF
TRBV29-1	TRBJ1-2	CSVGYPGSANYGYTF
TRBV6-1	TRBJ1-4	CASSESQGSANEKLFF
TRBV5-1	TRBJ2-3	CASSLLSSSDTQYF
TRBV5-6	TRBJ1-1	CASSLQGQGGIWRAFF
TRBV6-1	TRBJ2-5	CASSERALAGRETQYF
TRBV3-1/TRBV3-2	TRBJ2-3	CASSQGGRGRTDTQYF
TRBV6-5	TRBJ2-1	CASSYSNGRAYNEQFF
TRBV7-2	TRBJ2-5	CASSLTGKRETQYF